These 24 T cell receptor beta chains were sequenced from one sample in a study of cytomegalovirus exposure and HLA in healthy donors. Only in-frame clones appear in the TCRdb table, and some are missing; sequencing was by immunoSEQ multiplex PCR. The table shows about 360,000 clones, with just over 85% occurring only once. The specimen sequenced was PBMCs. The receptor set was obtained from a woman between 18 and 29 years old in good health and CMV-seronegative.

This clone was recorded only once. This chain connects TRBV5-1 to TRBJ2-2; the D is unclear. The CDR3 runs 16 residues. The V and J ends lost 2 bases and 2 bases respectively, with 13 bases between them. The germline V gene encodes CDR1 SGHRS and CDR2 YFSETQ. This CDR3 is CASSFVADGNTGELFF. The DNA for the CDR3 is TGCGCCAGCAGCTTTGTAGCAGATGGAAACACCGGGGAGCTGTTTTTT. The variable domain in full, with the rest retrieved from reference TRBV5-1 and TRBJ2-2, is KAGVTQTPRYLIKTRGQQVTLSCSPISGHRSVSWYQQTPGQGLQFLFEYFSETQRNKGNFPGRFSGRQFSNSRSEMNVSTLELGDSALYLCASSFVADGNTGELFFGEGSRLTVL.

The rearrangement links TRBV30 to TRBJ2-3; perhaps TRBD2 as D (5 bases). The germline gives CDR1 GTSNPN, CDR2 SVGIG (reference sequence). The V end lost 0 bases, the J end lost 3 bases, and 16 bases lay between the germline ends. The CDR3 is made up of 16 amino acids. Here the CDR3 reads CAWSVGMLARTDTQYF. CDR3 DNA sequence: TGTGCCTGGAGTGTTGGTATGCTAGCCCGGACAGATACGCAGTATTTT.

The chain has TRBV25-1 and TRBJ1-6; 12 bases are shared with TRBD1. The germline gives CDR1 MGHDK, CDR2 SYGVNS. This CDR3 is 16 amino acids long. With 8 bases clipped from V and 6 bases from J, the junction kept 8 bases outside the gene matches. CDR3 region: CASQPGQGAPNSPLHF. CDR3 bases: TGTGCCAGCCAACCGGGACAGGGGGCGCCTAATTCACCCCTCCACTTT.

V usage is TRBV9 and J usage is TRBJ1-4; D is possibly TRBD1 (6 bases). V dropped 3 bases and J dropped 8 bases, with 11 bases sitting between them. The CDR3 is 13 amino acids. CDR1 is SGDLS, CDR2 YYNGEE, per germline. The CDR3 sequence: CASSGSDSEKLFF. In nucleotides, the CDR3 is TGTGCCAGCAGCGGATCGGACAGCGAAAAACTGTTTTTT.

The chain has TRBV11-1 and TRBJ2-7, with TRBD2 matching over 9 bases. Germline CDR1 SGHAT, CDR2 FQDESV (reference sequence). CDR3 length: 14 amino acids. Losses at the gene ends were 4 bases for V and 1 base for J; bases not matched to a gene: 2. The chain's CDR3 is CASSSSGGSYEQYF. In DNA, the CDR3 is TGTGCCAGCAGCTCCAGCGGGGGGTCCTACGAGCAGTACTTC.

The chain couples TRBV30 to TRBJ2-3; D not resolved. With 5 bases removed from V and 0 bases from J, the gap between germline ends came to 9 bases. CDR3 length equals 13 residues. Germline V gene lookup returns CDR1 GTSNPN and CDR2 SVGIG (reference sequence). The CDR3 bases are TGTGCCTGGGAGGCGCTTAGCACAGATACGCAGTATTTT. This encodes CAWEALSTDTQYF.

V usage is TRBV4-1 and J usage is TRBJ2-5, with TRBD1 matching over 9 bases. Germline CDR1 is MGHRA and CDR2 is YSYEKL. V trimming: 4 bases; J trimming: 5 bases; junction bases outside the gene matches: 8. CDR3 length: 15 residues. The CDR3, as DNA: TGCGCCAGCAGCCTCCCGGACAGGGGAGGTGAGACCCAGTACTTC. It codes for CASSLPDRGGETQYF.

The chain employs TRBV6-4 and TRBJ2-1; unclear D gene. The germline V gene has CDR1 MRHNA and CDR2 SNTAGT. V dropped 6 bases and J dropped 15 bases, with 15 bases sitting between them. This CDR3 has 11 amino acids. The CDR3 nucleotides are TGTGCCAGCAGCGACGGGCCCTCTACGTTCTTC. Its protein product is CASSDGPSTFF.

CDR3 nucleotide sequence: TGTCCCGGACAGTCTAACACTGAAGCTTTCTTT. This gives the protein CPGQSNTEAFF. The V gene is TRBV27, the J gene TRBJ1-1; tentatively, D is TRBD1 (6 bases). Germline assignment: CDR1 MNHEY and CDR2 SMNVEV (reference sequence). The CDR3 totals 11 residues.

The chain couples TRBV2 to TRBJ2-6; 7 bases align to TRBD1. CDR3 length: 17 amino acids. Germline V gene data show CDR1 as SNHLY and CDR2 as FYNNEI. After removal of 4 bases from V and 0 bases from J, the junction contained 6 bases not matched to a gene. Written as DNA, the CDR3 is TGTGCCAGCAGTGCTCCGGGACAGAACTCTGGGGCCAACGTCCTGACTTTC. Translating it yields CASSAPGQNSGANVLTF.

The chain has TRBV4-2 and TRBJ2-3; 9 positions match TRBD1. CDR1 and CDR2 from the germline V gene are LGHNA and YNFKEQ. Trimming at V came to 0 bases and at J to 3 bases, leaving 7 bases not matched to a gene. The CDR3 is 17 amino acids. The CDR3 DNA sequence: TGTGCCAGCAGCCAAGACGGGGGGACAGGGAGGACAGATACGCAGTATTTT. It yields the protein CASSQDGGTGRTDTQYF.

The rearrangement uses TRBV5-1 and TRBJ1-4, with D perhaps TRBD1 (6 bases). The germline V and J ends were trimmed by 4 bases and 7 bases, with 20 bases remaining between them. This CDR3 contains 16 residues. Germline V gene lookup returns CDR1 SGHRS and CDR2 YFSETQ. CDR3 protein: CASSPTGSRYSEKLFF. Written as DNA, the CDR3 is TGCGCCAGCAGCCCTACAGGGTCCAGGTACAGTGAAAAACTGTTTTTT.

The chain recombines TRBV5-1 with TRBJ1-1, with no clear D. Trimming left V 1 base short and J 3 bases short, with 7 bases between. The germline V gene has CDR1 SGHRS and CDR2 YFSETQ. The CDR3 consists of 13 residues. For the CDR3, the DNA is TGCGCCAGCAGCTTGAATCGAGACACTGAAGCTTTCTTT. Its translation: CASSLNRDTEAFF.

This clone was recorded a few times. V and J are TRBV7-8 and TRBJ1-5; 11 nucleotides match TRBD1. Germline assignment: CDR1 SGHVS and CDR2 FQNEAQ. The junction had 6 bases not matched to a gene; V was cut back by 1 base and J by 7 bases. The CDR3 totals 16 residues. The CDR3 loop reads CASSLGTGGAGQPQHF. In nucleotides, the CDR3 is TGTGCCAGCAGCTTAGGGACAGGGGGCGCAGGACAGCCCCAGCATTTT.

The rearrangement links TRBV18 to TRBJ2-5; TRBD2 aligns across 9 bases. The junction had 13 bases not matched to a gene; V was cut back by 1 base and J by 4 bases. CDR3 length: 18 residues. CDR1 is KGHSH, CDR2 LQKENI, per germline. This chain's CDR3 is CASSPRDSGGRATETQYF. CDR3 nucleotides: TGTGCCAGCTCACCACGGGATAGCGGCGGGAGGGCCACAGAGACCCAGTACTTC.

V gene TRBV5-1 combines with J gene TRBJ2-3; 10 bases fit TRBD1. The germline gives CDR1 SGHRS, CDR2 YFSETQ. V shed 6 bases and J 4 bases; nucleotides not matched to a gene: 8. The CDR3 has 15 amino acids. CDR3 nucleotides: TGCGCCAGCACCCCGACGACAGGGGGCGCAGATACGCAGTATTTT. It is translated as CASTPTTGGADTQYF.

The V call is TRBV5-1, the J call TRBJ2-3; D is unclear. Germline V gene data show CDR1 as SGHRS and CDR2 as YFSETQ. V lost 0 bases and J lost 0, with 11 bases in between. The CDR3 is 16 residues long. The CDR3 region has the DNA TGCGCCAGCAGCTTGGATAGAATCTTGAGCACAGATACGCAGTATTTT. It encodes CASSLDRILSTDTQYF.

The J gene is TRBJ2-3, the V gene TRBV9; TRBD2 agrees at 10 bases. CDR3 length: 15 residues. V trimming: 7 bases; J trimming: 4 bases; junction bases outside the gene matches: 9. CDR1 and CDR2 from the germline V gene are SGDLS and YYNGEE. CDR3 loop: CASATSGRLADTQYF. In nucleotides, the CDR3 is TGTGCCAGCGCGACTAGCGGGCGATTGGCAGATACGCAGTATTTT.

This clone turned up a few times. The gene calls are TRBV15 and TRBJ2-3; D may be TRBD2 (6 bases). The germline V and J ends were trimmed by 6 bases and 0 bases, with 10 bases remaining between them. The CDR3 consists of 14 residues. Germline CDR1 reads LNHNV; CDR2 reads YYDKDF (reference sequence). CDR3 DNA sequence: TGTGCCACCAGAGAGGGGACTAGCACAGATACGCAGTATTTT. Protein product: CATREGTSTDTQYF.

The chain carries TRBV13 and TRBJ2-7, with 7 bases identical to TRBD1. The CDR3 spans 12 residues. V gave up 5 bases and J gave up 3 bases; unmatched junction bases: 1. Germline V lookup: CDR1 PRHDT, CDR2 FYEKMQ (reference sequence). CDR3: CASSRQGYEQYF. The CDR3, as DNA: TGTGCCAGCAGCCGACAGGGCTACGAGCAGTACTTC.

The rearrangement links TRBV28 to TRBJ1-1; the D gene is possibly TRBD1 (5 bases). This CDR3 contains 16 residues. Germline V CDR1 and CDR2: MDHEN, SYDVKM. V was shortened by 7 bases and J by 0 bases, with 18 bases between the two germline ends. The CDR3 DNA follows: TGTGCCAGCACTCTCACCCCGGGACTGATGAACACTGAAGCTTTCTTT. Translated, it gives CASTLTPGLMNTEAFF.

The CDR3 bases are TGTGCCAGCAGTTTAATCGGGACTAGAGGCACCGGGGAGCTGTTTTTT. Its translation is CASSLIGTRGTGELFF. The rearrangement uses TRBV27 and TRBJ2-2, with TRBD2 matching over 8 bases. V was clipped by 2 bases and J by 4 bases; unmatched bases: 6. Germline V CDR1 and CDR2: MNHEY, SMNVEV (reference sequence). This CDR3 comprises 16 residues.

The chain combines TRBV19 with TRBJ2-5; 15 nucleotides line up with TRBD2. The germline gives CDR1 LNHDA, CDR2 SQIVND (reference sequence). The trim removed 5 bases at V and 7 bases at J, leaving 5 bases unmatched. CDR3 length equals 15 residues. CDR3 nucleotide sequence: TGTGCCAGTAGTGGGGGACTAGCGGGAGGTGTGACCCAGTACTTC. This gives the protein CASSGGLAGGVTQYF.

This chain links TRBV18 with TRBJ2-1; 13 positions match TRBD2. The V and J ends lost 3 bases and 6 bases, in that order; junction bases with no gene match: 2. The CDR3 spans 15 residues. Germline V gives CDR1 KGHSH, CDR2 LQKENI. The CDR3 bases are TGTGCCAGCTCACCGGGACTAGCGGGGCCCAATGAGCAGTTCTTC. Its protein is CASSPGLAGPNEQFF.